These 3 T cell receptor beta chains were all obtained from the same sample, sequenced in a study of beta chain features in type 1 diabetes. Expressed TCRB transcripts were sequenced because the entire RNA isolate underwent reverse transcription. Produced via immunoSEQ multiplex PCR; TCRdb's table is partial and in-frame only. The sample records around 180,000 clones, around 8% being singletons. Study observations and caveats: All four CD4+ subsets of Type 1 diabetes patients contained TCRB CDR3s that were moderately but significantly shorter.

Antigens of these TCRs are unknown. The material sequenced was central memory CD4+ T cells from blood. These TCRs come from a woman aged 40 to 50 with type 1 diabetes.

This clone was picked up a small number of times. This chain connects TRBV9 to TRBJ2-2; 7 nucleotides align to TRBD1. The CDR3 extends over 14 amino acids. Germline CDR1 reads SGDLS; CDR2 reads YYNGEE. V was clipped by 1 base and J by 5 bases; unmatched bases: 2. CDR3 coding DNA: TGTGCCAGCAGCGTATCGACAGGGACCGGGGAGCTGTTTTTT. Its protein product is CASSVSTGTGELFF.

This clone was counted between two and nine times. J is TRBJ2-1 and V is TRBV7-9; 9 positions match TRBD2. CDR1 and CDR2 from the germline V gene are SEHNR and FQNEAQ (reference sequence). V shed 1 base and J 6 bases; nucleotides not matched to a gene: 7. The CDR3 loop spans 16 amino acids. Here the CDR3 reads CASSLVTGAGGNEQFF. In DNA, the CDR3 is TGTGCCAGCAGCTTAGTGACGGGAGCGGGGGGCAATGAGCAGTTCTTC.

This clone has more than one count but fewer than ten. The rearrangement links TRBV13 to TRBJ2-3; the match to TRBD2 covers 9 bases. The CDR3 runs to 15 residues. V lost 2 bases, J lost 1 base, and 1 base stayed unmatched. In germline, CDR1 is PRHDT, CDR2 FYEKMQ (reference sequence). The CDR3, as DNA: TGTGCCAGCAGCTTAAGGACTAGCGGCACAGATACGCAGTATTTT. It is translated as CASSLRTSGTDTQYF.